The rows below give T cell receptor beta chains drawn from one sample of a study of shared clonotypes between healthy human individuals. Repertoires were generated with immunoSEQ multiplex PCR, while TCRdb's copy carries only in-frame clones and drops some. In the table there are about 710,000 clones, around 73% of which are singletons. The sequenced sample consisted of memory CD4+ T cells sorted from blood. These receptors all stem from a woman younger than 45 in good health. Both conserved end residues are part of each CDR3. The D gene is left open where the match is weak. A row's size may be missing; if present it is once, few, many or a size class.

V,size,D,J,length,DNA,CDR3
TRBV19,-,-,TRBJ2-1,14,TGTGCCAGTTCCGGGATGGGGTTTTACAATGAGCAGTTCTTC,CASSGMGFYNEQFF
TRBV28,-,TRBD2,TRBJ2-1,14,TGTGCCAGCAGTTTATCAGCGGGAGAGGGTAGGCAGTTCTTC,CASSLSAGEGRQFF
TRBV6-1,-,-,TRBJ1-2,15,TGTGCCAGCACTCAACAAGTGGACAGTCCTCGGGGCTACACCTTC,CASTQQVDSPRGYTF
TRBV11-2,-,TRBD1,TRBJ1-3,14,TGTGCCAGCACCCGACAGGGGGCTGGAAACACCATATATTTT,CASTRQGAGNTIYF
TRBV4-2,once,TRBD1,TRBJ2-3,17,TGTGCCAGCAGCCAAGACGGACAGGGGGCAAGCACAGATACGCAGTATTTT,CASSQDGQGASTDTQYF
TRBV19,-,-,TRBJ1-1,13,TGTGCCAGTAGTATGCGGATGAACACTGAAGCTTTCTTT,CASSMRMNTEAFF
TRBV5-1,-,TRBD1,TRBJ1-4,15,TGCGCCAGCAGCGAGCGGGACAGCCCTAATGAAAAACTGTTTTTT,CASSERDSPNEKLFF
TRBV29-1,-,-,TRBJ1-2,13,TGCAGCGTTGAAGATCAGGGCAACAGCGGCTACACCTTC,CSVEDQGNSGYTF
TRBV2,-,TRBD1,TRBJ2-7,15,TGTGCCAGCAGTGAAGCGCGTAAGGGGGCGCTTATGCAGTACTTC,CASSEARKGALMQYF
TRBV7-2,-,TRBD2,TRBJ2-1,15,TGTGCCAGCAGCTTAAGGTCTAGCGGGAGCGATGAGCAGTTCTTC,CASSLRSSGSDEQFF